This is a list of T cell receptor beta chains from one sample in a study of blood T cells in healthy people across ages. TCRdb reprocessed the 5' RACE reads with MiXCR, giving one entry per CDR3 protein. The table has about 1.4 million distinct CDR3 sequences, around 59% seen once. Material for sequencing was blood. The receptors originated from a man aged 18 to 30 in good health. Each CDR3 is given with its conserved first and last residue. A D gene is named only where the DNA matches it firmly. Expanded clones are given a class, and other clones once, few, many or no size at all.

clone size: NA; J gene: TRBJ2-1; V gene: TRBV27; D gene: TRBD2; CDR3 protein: CASSPSGSDEQFF; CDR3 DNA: TGTGCCAGCAGTCCTAGCGGGAGCGATGAGCAGTTCTTC
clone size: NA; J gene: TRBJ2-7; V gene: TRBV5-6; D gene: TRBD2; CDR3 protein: CASSWGGSGNEQYF; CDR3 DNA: TGTGCCAGCAGCTGGGGCGGGAGTGGTAATGAGCAGTACTTC
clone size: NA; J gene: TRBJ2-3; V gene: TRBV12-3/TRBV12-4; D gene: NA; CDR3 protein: CASSLILGTDTQYF; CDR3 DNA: TGTGCCAGCAGTTTGATCCTCGGCACAGATACGCAGTATTTT
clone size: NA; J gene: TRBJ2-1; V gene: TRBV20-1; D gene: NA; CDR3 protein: CSARRYNEQFF; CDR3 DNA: TGCAGTGCTAGGCGATACAATGAGCAGTTCTTC
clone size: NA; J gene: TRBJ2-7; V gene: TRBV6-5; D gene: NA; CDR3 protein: CASSAAVKDGPEEQYF; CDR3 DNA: TGTGCCAGCAGCGCGGCGGTGAAGGACGGGCCTGAGGAGCAGTACTTC
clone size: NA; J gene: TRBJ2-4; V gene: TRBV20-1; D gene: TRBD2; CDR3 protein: CSARGLAGPNIQYF; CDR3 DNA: TGCAGTGCTAGGGGACTAGCGGGTCCAAATATTCAGTACTTC
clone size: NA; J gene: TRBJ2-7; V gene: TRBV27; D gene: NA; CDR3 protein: CASSISGLNSYEQYF; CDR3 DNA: TGTGCCAGCAGCATTTCGGGACTGAACTCCTACGAGCAGTACTTC
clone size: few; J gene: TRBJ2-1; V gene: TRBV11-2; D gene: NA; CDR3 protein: CASSLESWREDEQFF; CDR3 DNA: TGTGCCAGCAGCTTAGAATCTTGGAGGGAGGATGAGCAGTTCTTC
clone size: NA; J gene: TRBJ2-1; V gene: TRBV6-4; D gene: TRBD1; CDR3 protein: CASSDTWGTAYNEQFF; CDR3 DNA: TGTGCCAGCAGTGATACTTGGGGGACAGCGTACAATGAGCAGTTCTTC
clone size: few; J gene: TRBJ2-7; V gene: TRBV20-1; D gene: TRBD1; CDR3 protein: CSARRTGYYEQYF; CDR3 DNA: TGCAGTGCTAGGAGGACAGGATACTACGAGCAGTACTTC
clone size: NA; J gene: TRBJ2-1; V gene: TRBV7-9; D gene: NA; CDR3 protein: CASSLASQHNEQFF; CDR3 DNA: TGTGCCAGCAGCTTGGCGAGTCAACACAATGAGCAGTTCTTC
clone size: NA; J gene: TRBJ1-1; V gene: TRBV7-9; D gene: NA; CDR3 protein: CATLKSNTEAFF; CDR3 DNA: TGTGCCACCTTGAAATCGAACACTGAAGCTTTCTTT
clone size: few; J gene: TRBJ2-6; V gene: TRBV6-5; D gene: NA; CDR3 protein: CASTGAGANVLTF; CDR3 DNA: TGTGCCAGCACAGGGGCTGGGGCCAACGTCCTGACTTTC
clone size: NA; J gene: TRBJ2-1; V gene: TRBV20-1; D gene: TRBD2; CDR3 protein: CSARERGELAVSYNEQFF; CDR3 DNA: TGCAGTGCTAGAGAGAGAGGAGAACTAGCGGTCTCCTACAATGAGCAGTTCTTC
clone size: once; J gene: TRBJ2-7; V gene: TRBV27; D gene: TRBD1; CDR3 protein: CASSILAGTGYSYEQYF; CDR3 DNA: TGTGCCAGCAGTATACTCGCCGGGACAGGATACTCCTACGAGCAGTACTTC
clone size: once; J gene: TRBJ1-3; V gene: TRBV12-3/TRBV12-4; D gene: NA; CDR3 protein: CASSFGPGGNTIYF; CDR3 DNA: TGTGCCAGCAGTTTCGGGCCAGGAGGAAACACCATATATTTT
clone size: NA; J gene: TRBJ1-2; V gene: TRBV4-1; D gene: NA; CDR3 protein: CASSQEVGAGGYTF; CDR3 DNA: TGCGCCAGCAGCCAAGAGGTGGGGGCTGGTGGCTACACCTTC
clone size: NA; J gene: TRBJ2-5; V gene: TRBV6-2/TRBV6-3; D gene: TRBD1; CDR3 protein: CASSYSRELYPGQGEETQYF; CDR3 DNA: TGTGCCAGCAGTTACTCGAGGGAACTGTACCCCGGGCAGGGGGAAGAGACCCAGTACTTC